The clone carrying this T cell receptor (delta chain) is labeled as medium-sized. Within the sample, other DNA sequences also encode this same CDR3. The CDR3 has 16 residues. The germline V and J ends were trimmed by 1 base and 2 bases, with 16 bases remaining between them. Germline CDR1 is GEAIGNYY and CDR2 is EKD. The sample comes from a study of gamma-delta chains in newborns, infants, children. In the study overall: Innate gammadelta T cells reportedly expand polyclonally right after birth, driven by microbial exposure, per the title.

TCRdb re-processed the reads using CATT. The repertoire includes some 10,000 delta-chain clones, about 9.4% of them detected once, and under 9.5% sits in the top ten. Sequencing was performed on blood. The V and J genes are TRDV2 and TRDJ1; D possibly corresponds to TRDD3 (6 bases). The clonotype originates from a child who was a newborn, infant or young child, either healthy, febrile or measles-vaccinated (not recorded which). CDR3 DNA: TGTGCCTGTGACACTCTCGGGGGAGTATCGACCGATAAACTCATCTTT. As protein: CACDTLGGVSTDKLIF.